The 10 T cell receptor beta chains presented below share a single source sample, sequenced in a study of blood T cell repertoires in COVID-19. Only in-frame clones appear in the TCRdb table, and some are missing; sequencing was by immunoSEQ multiplex PCR. Of about 88,000 clones listed, 90% were seen once; the top ten hold about 1.8%. Sequenced input: peripheral blood. These receptors came from a man between 60 and 75 years old with acute or convalescent COVID-19.

This chain links TRBV4-1 with TRBJ1-6; weak D call: TRBD1 (5 bases). Trimming left V 0 bases short and J 7 bases short, with 10 bases between. The CDR3 is 15 amino acids. Germline V gene sequence: CDR1 MGHRA, CDR2 YSYEKL. CDR3 amino acids: CASSQDAGRNSPLHF. Written as DNA, the CDR3 is TGCGCCAGCAGCCAAGATGCAGGGAGGAATTCACCCCTCCACTTT.

The chain has TRBV29-1 and TRBJ2-3, with TRBD2 matching 8 bases. Germline V CDR1 and CDR2: SQVTM, ANQGSEA. The CDR3 loop spans 15 amino acids. The V gene end was trimmed by 1 base and the J gene end by 3 bases; junction bases not matched to a gene: 6. The CDR3 region is CSVEGSGTRTDTQYF. CDR3 DNA: TGCAGCGTTGAAGGTAGCGGGACCCGAACAGATACGCAGTATTTT.

The rearrangement links TRBV5-8 to TRBJ1-4, with a tentative D call TRBD1 (5 bases). V was pared by 3 bases and J by 1 base, with 10 bases between. The CDR3 contains 15 residues. Germline CDR1 and CDR2: SGHTS and YDEGEE. DNA for the CDR3: TGTGCCAGCAGCTGGGGCTGGGGAACTAATGAAAAACTGTTTTTT. This sequence encodes CASSWGWGTNEKLFF.

This chain connects TRBV18 to TRBJ2-5; perhaps TRBD1 as D (6 bases). With 3 bases removed from V and 9 bases from J, the gap between germline ends came to 17 bases. The CDR3 has 14 amino acids. Looked up from germline, CDR1 is KGHSH and CDR2 is LQKENI. CDR3 residues: CASSPAGQFGAQYF. The CDR3 nucleotides read TGTGCCAGCTCACCGGCTGGACAGTTTGGGGCCCAGTACTTC. The complete variable domain, with remaining parts taken from reference TRBV18 and TRBJ2-5, reads NAGVMQNPRHLVRRRGQEARLRCSPMKGHSHVYWYRQLPEEGLKFMVYLQKENIIDESGMPKERFSAEFPKEGPSILRIQQVVRGDSAAYFCASSPAGQFGAQYFGPGTRLLVL.

The chain uses TRBV19 and TRBJ1-6, with TRBD1 matching 8 bases. The CDR3 is made up of 21 amino acids. Germline assignment: CDR1 LNHDA and CDR2 SQIVND (reference sequence). After removal of 9 bases from V and 7 bases from J, the junction contained 29 bases not matched to a gene. The chain's CDR3 is CASGSSQGAETTSYSNSPLHF. The CDR3 nucleotides read TGTGCCAGCGGATCTTCGCAGGGGGCGGAAACGACTAGTTATTCCAATTCACCCCTCCACTTT.

CDR3 residues: CASSVEGQDYNSPLHF. CDR3 sequence (DNA): TGTGCCAGCAGCGTAGAGGGACAGGACTATAATTCACCCCTCCACTTT. The V gene is TRBV9, the J gene TRBJ1-6; 8 nucleotides agree with TRBD1. The trim removed 0 bases at V and 3 bases at J, leaving 2 bases unmatched. Germline V CDR1 and CDR2: SGDLS, YYNGEE. This CDR3 comprises 16 residues. The full variable domain, rest sourced from reference TRBV9 and TRBJ1-6, is DSGVTQTPKHLITATGQRVTLRCSPRSGDLSVYWYQQSLDQGLQFLIQYYNGEERAKGNILERFSAQQFPDLHSELNLSSLELGDSALYFCASSVEGQDYNSPLHFGNGTRLTVT.

CDR3 coding DNA: TGTGCCAGCAGATCCGACAGGGTGGAGGGCTACACCTTC. As protein: CASRSDRVEGYTF. The chain links TRBV11-2 to TRBJ1-2, with 7 bases fitting TRBD1. Germline V lookup: CDR1 SGHAT, CDR2 FQNNGV. CDR3 length: 13 residues. The V segment lost 6 bases and the J segment 8 bases; nucleotides outside the gene matches: 9.

CDR3 sequence reads: CASGSTGVPNQPQHF. CDR3 nucleotide sequence: TGTGCTAGTGGTTCGACAGGGGTTCCGAATCAGCCCCAGCATTTT. V gene TRBV12-5 combines with J gene TRBJ1-5, with 8 bases lining up with TRBD1. Germline CDR1 reads LGHNT; CDR2 reads FRNRAP. The CDR3 has 15 residues. J gave up 4 bases and V 4 bases, and 6 bases lay outside the gene matches.

This sequence joins TRBV19 and TRBJ1-1, with TRBD1 matching over 7 bases. Per the germline V gene, CDR1 is LNHDA and CDR2 is SQIVND (reference sequence). The junction had 6 bases not matched to a gene; V was cut back by 1 base and J by 1 base. The CDR3 is 16 amino acids. The DNA of the CDR3 is TGTGCCAGTAGTATAGTCCCGGGACAGCCGAACACTGAAGCTTTCTTT. It is translated as CASSIVPGQPNTEAFF.

V gene TRBV7-8 combines with J gene TRBJ2-5, with D possibly matching TRBD1 (7 bases). V lost 0 bases and J lost 2, with 13 bases in between. CDR3 size: 16 residues. CDR1 and CDR2 from the germline V gene are SGHVS and FQNEAQ. The CDR3 loop reads CASSLAAGQRQETQYF. The CDR3 DNA reads TGTGCCAGCAGCTTAGCGGCGGGACAGCGGCAAGAGACCCAGTACTTC. The whole variable domain, filled in from reference TRBV7-8 and TRBJ2-5, reads GAGVSQSPRYKVAKRGQDVALRCDPISGHVSLFWYQQALGQGPEFLTYFQNEAQLDKSGLPSDRFFAERPEGSVSTLKIQRTQQEDSAVYLCASSLAAGQRQETQYFGPGTRLLVL.